Listed below are T cell receptor beta chains from one sample, sequenced in a study of T cells in Graves' hyperthyroidism and ophthalmopathy. TCRdb re-analysed the multiplex PCR reads in MiXCR, keeping a single row per CDR3 protein. Of more than 500,000 distinct CDR3 sequences listed, 12% to 15% are singletons. Sequenced: blood. The receptors shown here come from a middle-aged woman with Graves' hyperthyroidism. Both conserved end residues are part of each CDR3. A D gene is named only where the DNA matches it firmly. Some rows mark clone size as missing; the rest say once, few, many or name a class of expanded clone.

J: TRBJ1-2; V: TRBV9; size: NA; D: TRBD1; CDR3: CASSVGQGVTYGYTF; DNA: TGTGCCAGCAGCGTAGGGCAGGGGGTGACCTATGGCTACACCTTC
J: TRBJ2-5; V: TRBV7-3; size: many; D: NA; CDR3: CASSLFHRQTQYF; DNA: TGTGCCAGCAGCTTATTCCACCGGCAGACCCAGTACTTC
J: TRBJ2-1; V: TRBV7-8; size: many; D: NA; CDR3: CASSWGVSGTGGNEQFF; DNA: TGTGCCAGCAGCTGGGGGGTTAGCGGAACTGGCGGCAATGAGCAGTTCTTC
J: TRBJ2-7; V: TRBV3-1; size: many; D: TRBD1; CDR3: CASSQEGQGFYEQYF; DNA: TGTGCCAGCAGCCAAGAAGGACAGGGGTTCTACGAGCAGTACTTC
J: TRBJ2-5; V: TRBV29-1; size: many; D: TRBD2; CDR3: CSVDRAGGMETQYF; DNA: TGCAGCGTTGATCGCGCGGGAGGGATGGAGACCCAGTACTTC
J: TRBJ1-2; V: TRBV12-3/TRBV12-4; size: NA; D: TRBD1; CDR3: CASSTGTGGQLANYGYTF; DNA: TGTGCCAGCAGTACCGGGACAGGGGGCCAATTAGCTAACTATGGCTACACCTTC
J: TRBJ2-7; V: TRBV28; size: many; D: TRBD2; CDR3: CASTLSGKHYEQYF; DNA: TGTGCCAGCACTTTGAGCGGGAAGCATTACGAGCAGTACTTC
J: TRBJ2-3; V: TRBV7-9; size: many; D: NA; CDR3: CASSSPGDPTDTQYF; DNA: TGTGCCAGCAGCTCGCCGGGAGACCCCACAGATACGCAGTATTTT
J: TRBJ2-5; V: TRBV18; size: NA; D: NA; CDR3: CASSPPAQWGETQYF; DNA: TGTGCCAGCTCACCACCGGCGCAGTGGGGAGAGACCCAGTACTTC
J: TRBJ2-3; V: TRBV27; size: NA; D: TRBD2; CDR3: CASSSRLAGSSTSATDTQYF; DNA: TGTGCCAGCAGTAGCAGACTAGCGGGGAGTTCCACCTCCGCCACAGATACGCAGTATTTT
J: TRBJ1-1; V: TRBV11-2; size: many; D: NA; CDR3: CASSLQGKAFF; DNA: TGTGCCAGCAGCTTACAGGGCAAAGCTTTCTTT
J: TRBJ2-3; V: TRBV10-3; size: many; D: TRBD1; CDR3: CAITNGTGHTDTQYF; DNA: TGTGCCATCACAAACGGGACAGGGCACACGGATACGCAGTATTTT
J: TRBJ1-5; V: TRBV20-1; size: many; D: TRBD1; CDR3: CSARGRSPRDRSNQPQHF; DNA: TGCAGTGCTAGAGGCCGGTCCCCCCGGGACAGGAGCAATCAGCCCCAGCATTTT
J: TRBJ1-1; V: TRBV10-3; size: many; D: TRBD1; CDR3: CAISESVGTGEEAFF; DNA: TGTGCCATCAGTGAGTCTGTGGGGACAGGGGAGGAAGCTTTCTTT
J: TRBJ2-5; V: TRBV7-9; size: many; D: TRBD2; CDR3: CASRSGPGGETQYF; DNA: TGTGCCAGCAGGTCAGGGCCGGGAGGAGAGACCCAGTACTTC
J: TRBJ2-3; V: TRBV2; size: many; D: TRBD1; CDR3: CASSRTGPDTQYF; DNA: TGTGCCAGCAGTAGGACAGGGCCAGATACGCAGTATTTT
J: TRBJ2-5; V: TRBV24-1; size: few; D: NA; CDR3: CATSDRGTIETQYF; DNA: TGTGCCACCAGTGACAGGGGAACTATAGAGACCCAGTACTTC
J: TRBJ1-1; V: TRBV19; size: many; D: TRBD1; CDR3: CASSTRQGIDTEAFF; DNA: TGTGCCAGTAGTACAAGACAGGGTATTGACACTGAAGCTTTCTTT